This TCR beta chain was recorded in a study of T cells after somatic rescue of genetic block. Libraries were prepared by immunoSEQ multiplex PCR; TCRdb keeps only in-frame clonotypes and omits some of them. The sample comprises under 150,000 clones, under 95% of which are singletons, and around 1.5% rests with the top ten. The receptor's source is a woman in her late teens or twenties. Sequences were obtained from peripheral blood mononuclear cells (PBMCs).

CDR3 DNA sequence: TGTGCCAGCAGCGTAGGGTGGGGGCCCTACGAGCAGTACTTC. It is translated as CASSVGWGPYEQYF. The V call is TRBV9, the J call TRBJ2-7, with D tentatively TRBD1 (6 bases). Germline CDR1 and CDR2: SGDLS and YYNGEE. V was clipped by 0 bases and J by 2 bases, with 9 bases between them. This CDR3 has 14 amino acids.